This section outlines one T cell receptor (beta chain) sequence together with its context. Its target is not known. This may be a read error, as it is one base from a much larger clone. Germline values: CDR1 SGHTA, CDR2 FQGNSA. V dropped 5 bases and J dropped 13; count of bases not matched to a gene: 13. The CDR3 has 14 residues. The extraction recovered at least 6 micrograms of total RNA per sample. This sample was included in a study of blood T cells in healthy people across ages. Study-wide findings and caveats: Naive CD4+ cell counts and diversity both ran higher in long-lived than in aged donors. Roughly linear declines in TCR beta diversity per million T cells occurred with age.

The second PCR ran roughly 7 to 12 cycles with a sample-barcoded 5' primer and J-beta primers. TCRdb recomputed calls from the 5' RACE reads with MiXCR, one row per CDR3 protein. The sample has 750,000 to 950,000 distinct CDR3 sequences; approximately 32% are singletons. These same data were also listed under a study on T cells of mothers and their children. From that second work: Unrelated pairs and related pairs have their TCR recombination output shaped similarly by thymic selection.

This clonotype originated in a woman between 35 and 50 years old in good health. The chain has TRBV7-2 and TRBJ2-4, with 8 bases matching TRBD2. Sequenced input: blood. This chain's CDR3 is CASSPGGGRNEQYF. As DNA, the CDR3 is TGTGCCAGCAGCCCCGGGGGGGGACGGAATGAGCAGTACTTC. Looking up the rest from reference TRBV7-2 and TRBJ2-4 gives the full variable domain: GAGVSQSPSNKVTEKGKDVELRCDPISGHTALYWYRQSLGQGLEFLIYFQGNSAPDKSGLPSDRFSAERTGGSVSTLTIQRTQQEDSAVYLCASSPGGGRNEQYFGAGTRLSVL.